These T cell receptor beta chains were read from a single sample in a study of blood T cell repertoires in COVID-19. Libraries were prepared by immunoSEQ multiplex PCR; TCRdb keeps only in-frame clonotypes and omits some of them. The repertoire includes 350,000 to 550,000 clones, about 89% of them detected once, and more than 4% sits in the top ten. The sample comprised peripheral blood. Receptors were obtained from a young woman with acute or convalescent COVID-19. The CDR3 runs from the conserved cysteine through the conserved F or W. Each record gives: clone size, D gene, V gene, J gene, CDR3 DNA, CDR3 protein. A D gene is named only where the DNA matches it firmly. Where a row states a size, it is once, few, many or the class of an expanded clone; other rows omit it.

size: NA
D: TRBD1
V: TRBV7-2
J: TRBJ1-2
DNA: TGTGCCAGCACCCCGACACCGGGACAGGGGGCGCGGGGCTACACCTTC
CDR3: CASTPTPGQGARGYTF

size: NA
D: NA
V: TRBV5-5
J: TRBJ1-4
DNA: TGTGCCAGCAGCCGGACTGTAGCAACTAATGAAAAACTGTTTTTT
CDR3: CASSRTVATNEKLFF

size: NA
D: TRBD1
V: TRBV2
J: TRBJ1-2
DNA: TGTGCCAGCAGGGTCGCCCTAGACAGGGTTTATGGCTACACCTTC
CDR3: CASRVALDRVYGYTF

size: NA
D: NA
V: TRBV27
J: TRBJ2-3
DNA: TGTGCCAGCAGTTTATATAACGGTTACACAGATACGCAGTATTTT
CDR3: CASSLYNGYTDTQYF

size: NA
D: NA
V: TRBV28
J: TRBJ1-2
DNA: TGTGCCAGCAGTTTGGGCACGAAGGACTATGGCTACACCTTC
CDR3: CASSLGTKDYGYTF

size: few
D: NA
V: TRBV7-8
J: TRBJ2-7
DNA: TGTGCCAGCAGCTTAGCTGGCGGGTACGAGCAGTACTTC
CDR3: CASSLAGGYEQYF

size: NA
D: NA
V: TRBV5-1
J: TRBJ1-2
DNA: TGCGCCAGCAGCTTGGGGACGCAGGGCTATGGCTACACCTTC
CDR3: CASSLGTQGYGYTF

size: NA
D: NA
V: TRBV24-1
J: TRBJ1-5
DNA: TGTGCCACCAGTGACAGGGGAGACAATCAGCCCCAGCATTTT
CDR3: CATSDRGDNQPQHF

size: NA
D: TRBD1
V: TRBV19
J: TRBJ1-1
DNA: TGTGCCACAAGACAGGGGGGCGGCACTGAAGCTTTCTTT
CDR3: CATRQGGGTEAFF

size: NA
D: NA
V: TRBV9
J: TRBJ2-2
DNA: TGTGCCAGCAGCGTAGCTAGTACACGGAACACCGGGGAGCTGTTTTTT
CDR3: CASSVASTRNTGELFF

size: NA
D: NA
V: TRBV10-3
J: TRBJ1-1
DNA: TGTGTCATCATAGCGGGAAGGGGCGCAGAAGCTTTCTTT
CDR3: CVIIAGRGAEAFF

size: NA
D: NA
V: TRBV19
J: TRBJ1-1
DNA: TGTGCCAGCTCCAGGGGGAACACTGAAGCTTTCTTT
CDR3: CASSRGNTEAFF

size: NA
D: TRBD1
V: TRBV5-1
J: TRBJ2-1
DNA: TGCGCCAGCAGAGCCGGGACAGGGATAGGTGAGCAGTTCTTC
CDR3: CASRAGTGIGEQFF

size: NA
D: TRBD2
V: TRBV2
J: TRBJ2-3
DNA: TGTGCCAGCAGTCGCATCGGACTAGCGGGGAGCACAGATACGCAGTATTTT
CDR3: CASSRIGLAGSTDTQYF

size: NA
D: TRBD2
V: TRBV7-8
J: TRBJ2-3
DNA: TGTGCCAGCAGCAGGACTAGCGGGGTGGTACAAGATACGCAGTATTTT
CDR3: CASSRTSGVVQDTQYF

size: NA
D: TRBD1
V: TRBV19
J: TRBJ1-3
DNA: TGTGCCGGGTCCGGGGGACAGGGCCTGGGAAACACCATATATTTT
CDR3: CAGSGGQGLGNTIYF

size: once
D: NA
V: TRBV5-6
J: TRBJ2-7
DNA: TGTGCCAGCAGCTTGGCCGGGCGGGGCTACGAGCAGTACTTC
CDR3: CASSLAGRGYEQYF

size: NA
D: TRBD1
V: TRBV4-2
J: TRBJ1-2
DNA: TGTGCCAGCAGCGCGCGGACAGGGGGAGACTATGGCTACACCTTC
CDR3: CASSARTGGDYGYTF

size: once
D: TRBD1
V: TRBV7-9
J: TRBJ1-3
DNA: TGTGCCAGCAGCTTAGTGGGACAGGGGACGTCCGGATCCACCATATATTTT
CDR3: CASSLVGQGTSGSTIYF

size: NA
D: NA
V: TRBV11-2
J: TRBJ2-5
DNA: TGTGCCAGCAGCTTTGTGGGGAGGACCCAGTACTTC
CDR3: CASSFVGRTQYF

size: NA
D: TRBD1
V: TRBV30
J: TRBJ2-7
DNA: TGTGCCTGGAGCCCGGGACAGGGCTACGAGCAGTACTTC
CDR3: CAWSPGQGYEQYF

size: once
D: NA
V: TRBV7-9
J: TRBJ1-1
DNA: TGTGCCAGCAGCTTAGAACAGGGCACTGAAGCTTTCTTT
CDR3: CASSLEQGTEAFF

size: NA
D: TRBD2
V: TRBV6-5
J: TRBJ2-1
DNA: TGTGCCAGCAGGGCCTGGGGCGGGGGGGCTAATGAGCAGTTCTTC
CDR3: CASRAWGGGANEQFF

size: NA
D: NA
V: TRBV30
J: TRBJ1-1
DNA: TGTGCCTGGGGTCCGGGGAACACTGAAGCTTTCTTT
CDR3: CAWGPGNTEAFF

size: few
D: TRBD1
V: TRBV10-3
J: TRBJ1-2
DNA: TGTGCCATCAACCCCACGGGACAGGGGCCAGGGGGTAGCTATGGCTACACCTTC
CDR3: CAINPTGQGPGGSYGYTF

size: few
D: TRBD1
V: TRBV2
J: TRBJ1-1
DNA: TGTGCCACCCGTCCTGACAGGGCCACTGAAGCTTTCTTT
CDR3: CATRPDRATEAFF

size: many
D: NA
V: TRBV7-3
J: TRBJ1-1
DNA: TGTGCCAGCAGCTTAAGGGGGGACACTGAAGCTTTCTTT
CDR3: CASSLRGDTEAFF

size: NA
D: TRBD1
V: TRBV6-1
J: TRBJ1-4
DNA: TGTGCCAGCAGTGAGGGACAGGGAGGTGAAAAACTGTTTTTT
CDR3: CASSEGQGGEKLFF

size: NA
D: NA
V: TRBV6-5
J: TRBJ1-2
DNA: TGTGCCGTCGGGCGGGCTTCCTATGGCTACACCTTC
CDR3: CAVGRASYGYTF

size: NA
D: NA
V: TRBV24-1
J: TRBJ2-1
DNA: TGTGCCACCAGTGATTCTGCTAGGGGTAGCTCCTACAATGAGCAGTTCTTC
CDR3: CATSDSARGSSYNEQFF

size: NA
D: TRBD2
V: TRBV2
J: TRBJ2-1
DNA: TGTGCCAGCGGTTTAATCGGGGGGGCGATTGAGCAGTTCTTC
CDR3: CASGLIGGAIEQFF

size: NA
D: NA
V: TRBV10-1
J: TRBJ2-3
DNA: TGCGCCAGCAGTGTGGACTTGATAGATACGCAGTATTTT
CDR3: CASSVDLIDTQYF